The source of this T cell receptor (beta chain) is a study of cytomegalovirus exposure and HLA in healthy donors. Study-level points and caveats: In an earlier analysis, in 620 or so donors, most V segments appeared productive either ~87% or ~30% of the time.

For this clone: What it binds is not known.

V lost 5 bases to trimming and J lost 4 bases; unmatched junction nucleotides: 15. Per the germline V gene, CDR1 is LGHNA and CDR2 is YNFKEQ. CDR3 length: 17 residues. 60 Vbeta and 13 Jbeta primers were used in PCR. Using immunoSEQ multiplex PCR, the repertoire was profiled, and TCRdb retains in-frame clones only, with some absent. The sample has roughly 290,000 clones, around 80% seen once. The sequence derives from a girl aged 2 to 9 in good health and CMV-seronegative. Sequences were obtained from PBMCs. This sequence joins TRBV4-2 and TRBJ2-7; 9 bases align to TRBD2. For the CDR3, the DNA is TGTGCCAGCAGCAACTTCCCCGGGCTAGCGGGAACTTACGAGCAGTACTTC. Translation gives CASSNFPGLAGTYEQYF.